The entry that follows covers one TCR beta chain sequence. This specimen belongs to a study of T cells in localized non-small cell lung cancer. Repertoires were generated with immunoSEQ multiplex PCR, while TCRdb's copy carries only in-frame clones and drops some. The sample shows over 800 clones, under 30% of them seen only once. The CDR3 consists of 14 residues. Looked up from germline, CDR1 is SGHAT and CDR2 is FQDESV (reference sequence). V dropped 5 bases and J dropped 2 bases, with 12 bases sitting between them. This receptor was identified in a woman aged 35 to 70 with stage I squamous cell lung carcinoma. The sequencing used lung tumor tissue, collected before any cancer treatment. This chain connects TRBV11-1 to TRBJ1-1; D ambiguous. The CDR3 loop is CASSLFSINTEAFF. The CDR3 DNA is TGTGCCAGCAGCCTTTTTTCTATTAACACTGAAGCTTTCTTT.